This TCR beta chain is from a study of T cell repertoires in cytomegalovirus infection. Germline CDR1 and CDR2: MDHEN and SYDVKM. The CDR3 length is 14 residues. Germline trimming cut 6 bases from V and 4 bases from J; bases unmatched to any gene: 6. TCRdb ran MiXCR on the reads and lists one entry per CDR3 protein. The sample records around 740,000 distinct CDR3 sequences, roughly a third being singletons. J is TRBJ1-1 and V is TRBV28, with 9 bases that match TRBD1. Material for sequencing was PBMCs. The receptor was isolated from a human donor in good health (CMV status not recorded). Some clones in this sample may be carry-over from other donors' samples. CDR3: CASSAQGARTEAFF. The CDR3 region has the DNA TGTGCCAGCAGCGCACAGGGGGCCCGCACTGAAGCTTTCTTT.